This T cell receptor (beta chain) appears in the sequencing data of a study of shared clonotypes between healthy human individuals. Study conclusions and caveats: Across a few donors, naive CD4 shared 5% to 6%, naive CD8 less than 4%, memory CD4 about 2.4%, memory CD8 around 0.36%. Sequencing depth was expected to affect clonotype sharing among donors. Larger richness was generally estimated for naive than memory subsets. Lower generation probabilities were found for non-shared clonotypes than for those shared by all four donors.

Sequencing used immunoSEQ multiplex PCR; TCRdb keeps in-frame clones, though not all of them. The repertoire holds some 1,100,000 clones, with around 78% as singletons. Trimming removed 1 base from V and 3 bases from J, with 12 bases in between. Per the germline V gene, CDR1 is SGHAT and CDR2 is FQNNGV. The CDR3 runs 15 residues. In regard to this clone: The antigen is not known.

This chain connects TRBV11-2 to TRBJ1-2; a possible D gene is TRBD1 (6 bases). The receptor was isolated from a man aged 18 to 30 in good health. Some clones in this sample may be carry-over from other donors' samples. The sample comprised memory CD4+ T cells from PBMCs. Indicated subset: CD45RA-negative fraction. The CDR3 loop reads CASSLGYRVDYGYTF. For the CDR3, the DNA is TGTGCCAGCAGCTTAGGTTACAGGGTAGACTATGGCTACACCTTC.